This TCR beta chain was documented in a study of T-cell reconstitution after alpha-beta-depleted transplantation in children. CDR3 length: 13 residues. Trimming at V came to 6 bases and at J to 1 base, leaving 1 base not matched to a gene. Germline-derived CDR1 and CDR2 are MNHNS and SASEGT. The sample holds many counts of this clonotype. Researchers prepared the TCRbeta library using unique molecular identifiers, the study reports. TCRdb re-called the PCR reads with MiXCR, one entry per CDR3 protein. Among about 240,000 distinct CDR3 sequences listed, more than 10% were seen once. V usage is TRBV6-1 and J usage is TRBJ2-3; 7 bases line up with TRBD2. Sequences were derived from PBMCs from the stem cell graft donor, sampled from the stem cell graft. This clonotype was sampled from a human donor who donated a stem cell graft to a child with acute lymphoblastic leukemia. This CDR3 is CASRGGGTDTQYF. Written as DNA, the CDR3 is TGTGCCAGCAGGGGAGGGGGCACAGATACGCAGTATTTT.